The 14 T cell receptor beta chains below were found in one sample sequenced in a study of T cell responses to AZD1222 COVID-19 vaccine (TCRdb year 2021). The protocol used for the library was the immunoSEQ multiplex PCR assay. The source is immuneACCESS, and TCRdb retained only in-frame sequences with V and J called. Part of the clones is not carried over; for the studies checked, unresolved V genes explain less than half of this, and the remainder is unexplained. The sample profile shows around 88,000 clones; around nine tenths of them were found once. 10% of the sample belongs to the ten largest clones. The time point label corresponds to: baseline before first vaccination. Read against the paper, the sample's treatment or condition label means: meningococcal conjugate vaccine given as trial control. This material consisted of peripheral blood, taken on day 0 of MenACWY control vaccination. The receptors were sampled from an adult in good health.

The V gene is TRBV3-1 (or the pseudogene TRBV3-2), the J gene TRBJ2-2; no reliable D call. Germline values: CDR1 LGHDT, CDR2 YNNKEL (reference sequence). Between the trimmed V and J ends, which lost 4 bases and 2 bases, there was a span of 11 bases. CDR3 length: 15 amino acids. In DNA, the CDR3 is TGTGCCAGCAGCCGTCAAGAGGTTAACACCGGGGAGCTGTTTTTT. This encodes CASSRQEVNTGELFF.

V and J are TRBV30 and TRBJ2-1, with 9 bases aligning to TRBD1. CDR3 length: 15 amino acids. V gave up 3 bases and J gave up 6 bases; unmatched junction bases: 9. In germline, CDR1 is GTSNPN, CDR2 SVGIG (reference sequence). The CDR3 DNA sequence: TGTGCCTGGAGAAGACAGGGGGGGCGTTTCAATGAGCAGTTCTTC. Translation gives CAWRRQGGRFNEQFF.

This clone was recorded a few times. The chain combines TRBV4-3 with TRBJ1-1, with D tentatively TRBD1 (5 bases). The germline V gene encodes CDR1 LGHNA and CDR2 YSLEER. V gave up 1 base and J gave up 0 bases, with 6 bases separating them. This CDR3 is 14 amino acids long. The CDR3 spells CASSQGGVNTEAFF. The CDR3 region has the DNA TGCGCCAGCAGCCAAGGAGGGGTGAACACTGAAGCTTTCTTT.

The chain recombines TRBV6-6 with TRBJ2-7; D might be TRBD2 (5 bases). The CDR3 loop spans 17 amino acids. In germline, CDR1 is MNHNY, CDR2 SVGAGI (reference sequence). V was cut by 5 bases and J by 3 bases, with 23 bases left in between. CDR3 DNA sequence: TGTGCCAGCAGTCCCCAGGTAGGGCCGGGATCGGACTACGAGCAGTACTTC. This sequence encodes CASSPQVGPGSDYEQYF.

This chain uses TRBV5-1 with TRBJ1-2; no firm D call. V gave up 2 bases and J gave up 4 bases, with 9 bases separating them. This CDR3 contains 13 residues. Germline V gene lookup returns CDR1 SGHRS and CDR2 YFSETQ. The CDR3 loop is CASSFQALYGYTF. For the CDR3, the DNA is TGCGCCAGCAGCTTCCAGGCCCTCTATGGCTACACCTTC.

This chain joins TRBV25-1 and TRBJ1-2; 11 nucleotides match TRBD1. J was trimmed by 6 bases and V by 8 bases; bases with no gene match: 8. Germline CDR1 is MGHDK and CDR2 is SYGVNS. The CDR3 covers 14 residues. The CDR3 loop reads CASGPGTGGHGYTF. The CDR3 DNA follows: TGTGCCAGCGGTCCCGGGACAGGGGGACATGGCTACACCTTC.

The chain recombines TRBV7-2 with TRBJ1-1; no firm D call. CDR1 SGHTA and CDR2 FQGNSA come from the germline V gene. This CDR3 is 11 amino acids long. The V gene lost 2 bases and the J gene lost 8 bases, with 6 bases spanning the gap. The CDR3 is CASSLRGEAFF. The CDR3 DNA reads as TGTGCCAGCAGCTTACGAGGGGAAGCTTTCTTT.

V usage is TRBV6-5 and J usage is TRBJ1-2; TRBD1 matches at 8 bases. Germline trimming cut 6 bases from V and 5 bases from J; bases unmatched to any gene: 8. In germline, CDR1 is MNHEY, CDR2 SVGAGI. This CDR3 has 14 amino acids. The CDR3 DNA follows: TGTGCCAGCAGGCCCGGACAGGGAGGGTATGGCTACACCTTC. Protein sequence: CASRPGQGGYGYTF.

CDR3 DNA: TGTGCCAGCAGTGAAGAGGGACTAGTTTTGGGCGAGCAGTTCTTC. This translates into CASSEEGLVLGEQFF. The chain recombines TRBV25-1 with TRBJ2-1; 8 bases align to TRBD2. V gave up 2 bases and J gave up 10 bases; unmatched junction bases: 10. This CDR3 is built from 15 residues. Looked up from germline, CDR1 is MGHDK and CDR2 is SYGVNS. Complete variable domain (other parts from reference TRBV25-1 and TRBJ2-1): EADIYQTPRYLVIGTGKKITLECSQTMGHDKMYWYQQDPGMELHLIHYSYGVNSTEKGDLSSESTVSRIRTEHFPLTLESARPSHTSQYLCASSEEGLVLGEQFFGPGTRLTVL.

CDR3 bases: TGTGCCAGCAGCCAAGGGGGGTACGAGCAGTACTTC. It is translated as CASSQGGYEQYF. The V call is TRBV3-1 (or the pseudogene TRBV3-2), the J call TRBJ2-7; possibly TRBD1 or TRBD2 for D (5 bases each). The CDR3 has 12 residues. Trimming cost V 1 base and J 4 bases, with 5 bases left between them. The germline V gene encodes CDR1 LGHDT and CDR2 YNNKEL (reference sequence).

The chain is built from TRBV18 and TRBJ2-3; 8 bases align to TRBD2. Germline-derived CDR1 and CDR2 are KGHSH and LQKENI. The length of the CDR3 is 17 residues. The V and J ends lost 3 bases and 2 bases, in that order; junction bases with no gene match: 10. This CDR3 is CASSPILVAGITDTQYF. The CDR3 nucleotides read TGTGCCAGCTCACCCATCTTGGTAGCGGGGATCACAGATACGCAGTATTTT.

This clone was picked up a small number of times. The chain employs TRBV15 and TRBJ1-1; D is possibly TRBD1 (6 bases). This CDR3 has 14 amino acids. Germline CDR1 is LNHNV and CDR2 is YYDKDF (reference sequence). The V and J ends lost 0 bases and 6 bases respectively, with 11 bases between them. The CDR3 bases are TGTGCCACCAGCAGAGATCGACAGGCCTCTGAAGCTTTCTTT. Translated, it gives CATSRDRQASEAFF. The full variable domain, completed using reference TRBV15 and TRBJ1-1, is DAMVIQNPRYQVTQFGKPVTLSCSQTLNHNVMYWYQQKSSQAPKLLFHYYDKDFNNEADTPDNFQSRRPNTSFCFLDIRSPGLGDTAMYLCATSRDRQASEAFFGQGTRLTVV.

The chain carries TRBV6-6 and TRBJ2-7; 8 positions match TRBD2. V lost 5 bases to trimming and J lost 5 bases; unmatched junction nucleotides: 5. The CDR3 is 13 amino acids. CDR1 and CDR2 from the germline V gene are MNHNY and SVGAGI (reference sequence). CDR3 nucleotides: TGTGCCAGCAGTGGGACTAGTACGCACGAGCAGTACTTC. Protein sequence: CASSGTSTHEQYF.

The chain couples TRBV11-2 to TRBJ1-1; D not resolved. CDR1 and CDR2 (germline): SGHAT, FQNNGV. The V gene lost 2 bases and the J gene lost 4 bases, with 23 bases spanning the gap. The CDR3 is 18 residues long. DNA for the CDR3: TGTGCCAGCAGCTTAAAAGGCCAGGCGAACCCGCCGGGCACTGAAGCTTTCTTT. It is translated as CASSLKGQANPPGTEAFF. The full variable domain, rest sourced from reference TRBV11-2 and TRBJ1-1, is EAGVAQSPRYKIIEKRQSVAFWCNPISGHATLYWYQQILGQGPKLLIQFQNNGVVDDSQLPKDRFSAERLKGVDSTLKIQPAKLEDSAVYLCASSLKGQANPPGTEAFFGQGTRLTVV.